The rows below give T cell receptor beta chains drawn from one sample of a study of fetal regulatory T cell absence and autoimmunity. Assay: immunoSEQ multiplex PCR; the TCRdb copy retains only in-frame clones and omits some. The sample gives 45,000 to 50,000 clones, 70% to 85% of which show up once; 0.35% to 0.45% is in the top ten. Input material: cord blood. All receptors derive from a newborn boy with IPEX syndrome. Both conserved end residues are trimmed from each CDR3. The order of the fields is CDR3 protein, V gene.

ASSEIRNSGNTIY | TRBV2
ASSPQRTGSSTDTQY | TRBV5-1
AISESRGPGYGYT | TRBV10-3
AWKQDSDTQY | TRBV30
ASSLAARLNTEAF | TRBV11-2
ASSPNSGNTEAF | TRBV7-2
ASRAGQMNTEAF | TRBV27
ASSPYSGYTGELF | TRBV7-7
AWSPGSSYGYT | TRBV30
ASSLGPYLGGSGNTIY | TRBV5-1
ASSQAGGPEQF | TRBV4-3
ASRGNTGELF | TRBV9
ASSPETRETQY | TRBV11-3
AIVTGYYTGELF | TRBV6-1
ASSIGQGNEQF | TRBV19
ASSSGPAVTEAF | TRBV27
ASSLGAGAYNEQF | TRBV5-8
ASIWRAGYNEQF | TRBV19
ASSLTQGAPGNTIY | TRBV5-4
ASRGRAYEQY | TRBV27
ASSPSSGGTVSTDTQY | TRBV7-9
ASSLKGNEQF | TRBV5-4
ASSPQGATYEQY | TRBV19
AWSWDAGNTIY | TRBV30
ASSLGGGILNYGYT | TRBV7-9
SVDRGEDTIY | TRBV29-1
ASSWTSGSYEQY | TRBV27
ASSYSGQGEKLF | TRBV6-5
ASSVDAGVRETQY | TRBV9
ASSLDEGPRSPEQY | TRBV11-2
ASSLASPLNTEAF | TRBV5-4
SAPEGYGYT | TRBV20-1
ASRDRGGNTIY | TRBV6-5
ASSLGTVSYEQY | TRBV2
ASSLGLNTDTQY | TRBV11-3
ASSQEEWGVAKNIQY | TRBV4-2
ASSQDTEAF | TRBV4-1
SARGMNEQF | TRBV20-1
ASSLVRSNTEAF | TRBV7-2
ASSLVAGDTQY | TRBV11-3